This T cell receptor beta chain was captured by sequencing in a study of T cell responses to AZD1222 COVID-19 vaccine. The overall study: Whether given at about 4 or about 12 weeks, second doses were pooled.

The CDR3 consists of 13 residues. Germline lookup yields CDR1 SEHNR and CDR2 FQNEAQ (reference sequence). V shed 3 bases and J shed 2 bases, with 7 bases lying between them. TCRdb keeps only in-frame clones here, not all; method: immunoSEQ multiplex PCR. The sample consists of under 85,000 clones, roughly 88% of them appearing once. Note on this clone: Its antigen is not known.

Whole-study results and caveats: Repertoires were obtained only post-peak T cell response. Vaccine-related CD4 TCRs covered spike, predominating at 160-218 and 743-854. Baseline seropositivity occurred in only a handful of AZD1222 recipients.

The source is an adult in good health. The sample was peripheral blood, taken on day 0 of AZD1222 vaccination. J is TRBJ1-1 and V is TRBV7-9; unclear D gene. As DNA, the CDR3 is TGTGCCAGCAGCTTCTCAGAAAACACTGAAGCTTTCTTT. Amino acids: CASSFSENTEAFF.